This T cell receptor beta chain was captured in a study of blood T cell repertoires in COVID-19. Produced via immunoSEQ multiplex PCR; TCRdb's table is partial and in-frame only. The top ten clones hold over 7.5% of a sample with roughly 180,000 clones, roughly 83% of them seen once. Details on this clone: The identical CDR3 is also encoded by other nucleotide sequences in the sample.

Germline values: CDR1 SGHVS, CDR2 FNYEAQ. The CDR3 has 12 amino acids. V lost 2 bases and J lost 4, with 5 bases in between. Clinical histories supplied by participants themselves formed the basis of cohort assignment. Recovery meant two consecutive negative NP/OP PCR tests, professional clearance, or resolved symptoms. The TCR was taken from a young woman who had recovered from COVID-19. The chain employs TRBV7-6 and TRBJ2-5; possible D gene TRBD2, 5 bases. The sample was PBMCs or T cells enriched from blood (not recorded which). CDR3 in amino acids: CASSLRGETQYF. CDR3 DNA: TGTGCCAGCAGCTTACGGGGAGAGACCCAGTACTTC.